The clone carrying this T cell receptor beta chain is a singleton in its sample. This record belongs to a study of blood T cell repertoires in COVID-19. In the original processing: Estimation of nucleated cell counts relied on the amplification of reference gene primers. Libraries were prepared by immunoSEQ multiplex PCR; TCRdb keeps only in-frame clonotypes and omits some of them. V, J and clone size are those of that table, while D and trimming were read from the DNA. The profile shows 50,000 to 65,000 clones, about 91% of them singletons. Looked up from germline, CDR1 is LNHDA and CDR2 is SQIVND (reference sequence). V was trimmed by 5 bases and J by 0 bases, leaving 23 bases between them. The CDR3 is made up of 19 amino acids.

Material for sequencing was peripheral blood. The chain employs TRBV19 and TRBJ2-1, with D perhaps matching TRBD2 (5 bases). The origin of this receptor is a man aged 50 to 60 with active COVID-19. In nucleotides, the CDR3 is TGTGCCAGTAGTGAGTTAGCGTTAATGCGGGTGAGCTCCTACAATGAGCAGTTCTTC. It specifies CASSELALMRVSSYNEQFF.